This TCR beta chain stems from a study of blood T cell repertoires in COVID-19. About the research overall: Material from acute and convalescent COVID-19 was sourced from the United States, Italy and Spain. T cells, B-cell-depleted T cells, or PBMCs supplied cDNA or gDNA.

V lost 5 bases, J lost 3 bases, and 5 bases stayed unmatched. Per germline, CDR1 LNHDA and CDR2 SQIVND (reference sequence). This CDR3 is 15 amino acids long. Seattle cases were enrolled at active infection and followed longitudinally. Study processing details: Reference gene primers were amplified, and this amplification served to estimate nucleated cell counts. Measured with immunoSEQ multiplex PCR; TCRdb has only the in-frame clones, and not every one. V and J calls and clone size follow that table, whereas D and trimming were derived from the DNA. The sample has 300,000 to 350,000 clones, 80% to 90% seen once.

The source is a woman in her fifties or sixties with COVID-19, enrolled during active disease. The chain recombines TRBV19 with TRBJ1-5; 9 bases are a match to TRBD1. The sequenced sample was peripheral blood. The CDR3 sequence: CASSLDRGDNQPQHF. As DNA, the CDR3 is TGTGCCAGTAGTCTGGACAGGGGCGACAATCAGCCCCAGCATTTT.